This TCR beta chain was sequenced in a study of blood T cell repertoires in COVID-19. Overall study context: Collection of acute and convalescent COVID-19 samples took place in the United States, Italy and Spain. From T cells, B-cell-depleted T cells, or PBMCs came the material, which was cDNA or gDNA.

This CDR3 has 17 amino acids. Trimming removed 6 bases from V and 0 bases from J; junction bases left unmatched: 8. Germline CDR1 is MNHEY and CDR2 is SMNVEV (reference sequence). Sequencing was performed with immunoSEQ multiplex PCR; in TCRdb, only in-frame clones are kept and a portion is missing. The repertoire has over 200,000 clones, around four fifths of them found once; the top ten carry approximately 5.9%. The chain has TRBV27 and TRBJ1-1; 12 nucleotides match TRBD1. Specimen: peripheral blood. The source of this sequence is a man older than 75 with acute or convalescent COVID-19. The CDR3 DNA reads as TGTGCCAGCAGACCCACGGGGACAGGGGGCATGAACACTGAAGCTTTCTTT. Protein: CASRPTGTGGMNTEAFF.